These T cell receptor beta chains were read from a single sample in a study of regulatory T cells in long-lasting Graves disease. In TCRdb, the multiplex PCR reads were re-called with MiXCR into one record per CDR3 protein. The repertoire holds fewer than 550,000 distinct CDR3 sequences, over 15% seen once, with about 25% in the top ten. In addition, the sample was reused for a study of T cells in Graves' hyperthyroidism and ophthalmopathy.

This sample comprised peripheral blood mononuclear cells (PBMCs), obtained at new diagnosis, from a patient treated with antithyroid drugs. The receptor set was obtained from a woman younger than 35 with Graves disease. CDR3s include the opening cysteine and the closing phenylalanine or tryptophan. D genes are given only for firm matches. The size entry is marked missing in some rows and otherwise reads once, few, many or a size class.

abundance | j_gene | v_gene | d_gene | CDR3nt | CDR3aa
many | TRBJ2-4 | TRBV30 | - | TGTGCCTGGAGTGTATGGGGAAACATTCAGTACTTC | CAWSVWGNIQYF
many | TRBJ2-7 | TRBV3-1 | - | TGTGCCAGCAGCCGAAGCCCCGTAGGCTACGAGCAGTACTTC | CASSRSPVGYEQYF
many | TRBJ2-7 | TRBV3-1 | TRBD2 | TGTGCCAGCAGCCAAGATTCGGTGGGGAGGGGGCAGTACTTC | CASSQDSVGRGQYF
many | TRBJ2-3 | TRBV6-1 | - | TGTGCCAGCAGTGATGTGGGATCCACGCCAGATACGCAGTATTTT | CASSDVGSTPDTQYF
- | TRBJ2-1 | TRBV9 | - | TGTGCCAGCAGCGTAATCGGGCGGGACAATGAGCAGTTCTTC | CASSVIGRDNEQFF
few | TRBJ2-7 | TRBV7-2 | TRBD1 | TGTGCCAGCAGCTCCCCGGACAGGGAGCAGTACTTC | CASSSPDREQYF
many | TRBJ2-5 | TRBV28 | - | TGTGCCAGCAGTTTACTACCCGGGCAAGAGACCCAGTACTTC | CASSLLPGQETQYF
few | TRBJ2-7 | TRBV18 | - | TGTGCCAGCTCTTCCGAGGGGTCCTACGAGCAGTACTTC | CASSSEGSYEQYF
- | TRBJ2-7 | TRBV6-1 | - | TGTGCCAGCAGTGACCCCCCCCCCGGCGAGTACGAGCAGTACTTC | CASSDPPPGEYEQYF
many | TRBJ2-3 | TRBV28 | - | TGTGCCAGCAGTTTATTGGGGGCGTACACAGATACGCAGTATTTT | CASSLLGAYTDTQYF
- | TRBJ2-5 | TRBV6-1 | TRBD1 | TGTGCCAGCAGGACCGGGACAGGGAAAGAGACCCAGTACTTC | CASRTGTGKETQYF
many | TRBJ2-6 | TRBV2 | - | TGTGCCAGCAGTGGGTGGAGCTCTGGGGCCAACGTCCTGACTTTC | CASSGWSSGANVLTF
many | TRBJ2-3 | TRBV12-3/TRBV12-4 | TRBD2 | TGTGCCAGCAGCTTGGGACTAGCGGGAGAGGCAGATACGCAGTATTTT | CASSLGLAGEADTQYF
many | TRBJ2-5 | TRBV20-1 | TRBD2 | TGCAGTGCTAGAGTCGGGACTAGCCACCAAGAGACCCAGTACTTC | CSARVGTSHQETQYF
many | TRBJ2-1 | TRBV25-1 | TRBD1 | TGTGCCAGCAGGACAGGGGCGAATGAGCAGTTCTTC | CASRTGANEQFF
many | TRBJ2-1 | TRBV19 | TRBD2 | TGTGCCAGTAGCCAAACTAGCGGGGGAAATGGAGAGCAGTTCTTC | CASSQTSGGNGEQFF
- | TRBJ2-1 | TRBV12-3/TRBV12-4 | - | TGTGCCAGCAGTTCGGACAGAGACTCCTACAATGAGCAGTTCTTC | CASSSDRDSYNEQFF
- | TRBJ2-2 | TRBV25-1 | - | TGTGCCAGCAGTGAATCGGGTTATAACACCGGGGAGCTGTTTTTT | CASSESGYNTGELFF
many | TRBJ1-1 | TRBV28 | TRBD1 | TGTGCCAGCAGTTTCAGGACAGGCATGAACACTGAAGCTTTCTTT | CASSFRTGMNTEAFF
few | TRBJ1-2 | TRBV30 | - | TGTGCCTGGAGTGTACTCTCCGCAGATGGCTACACCTTC | CAWSVLSADGYTF
many | TRBJ1-1 | TRBV2 | - | TGTGCCAGCAGTGAAGATGGGGCGGACACTGAAGCTTTCTTT | CASSEDGADTEAFF
many | TRBJ2-3 | TRBV27 | - | TGTGCCAGCAGTTTATCATCTGGTACGGGTACGCAGTATTTT | CASSLSSGTGTQYF
- | TRBJ2-5 | TRBV12-3/TRBV12-4 | TRBD2 | TGTGCCAGCAGTTTTGTAGCTAGCGGGAGGCCTCAAGAGACCCAGTACTTC | CASSFVASGRPQETQYF
- | TRBJ1-3 | TRBV28 | TRBD1 | TGTGCCAGCAGTTTCCCCGGGACAGTCGGAAACACCATATATTTT | CASSFPGTVGNTIYF
- | TRBJ2-3 | TRBV14 | - | TGTGCCAGCAGCCAAGATGTGAGGAGGGGATTATCCACAGATACGCAGTATTTT | CASSQDVRRGLSTDTQYF
few | TRBJ2-3 | TRBV6-1 | TRBD2 | TGTGCCAGCAGTCCGACTAGCGGGATCAGAAGGACGCAGTATTTT | CASSPTSGIRRTQYF
- | TRBJ2-6 | TRBV28 | - | TGTGCCAGCACCTCGATGGCTGGGGCCAACGTCCTGACTTTC | CASTSMAGANVLTF
- | TRBJ2-1 | TRBV11-3 | - | TGTGCCAGCAGCTCGCAGGCTTACAATGAGCAGTTCTTC | CASSSQAYNEQFF
- | TRBJ1-2 | TRBV7-2 | - | TGTGCCAGCAGCTTAGTCTCGGGGCGGGGGGCGGTTGGCTACACCTTC | CASSLVSGRGAVGYTF
few | TRBJ2-1 | TRBV5-4 | - | TGTGCCAGCAGGAGGTGGGAGGTCCACAATGAGCAGTTCTTC | CASRRWEVHNEQFF
- | TRBJ2-5 | TRBV6-2/TRBV6-3 | - | TGTGCCAGCAGTTACTCCCCATCGCGGGCCTTTGAGACCCAGTACTTC | CASSYSPSRAFETQYF
few | TRBJ1-6 | TRBV4-1 | - | TGCGCCAGCAGCGTAGAGACCAGGGATTCACCCCTCCACTTT | CASSVETRDSPLHF
many | TRBJ1-4 | TRBV18 | - | TGTGCCAGCTCACCGGATTCGGACAAACTGTTTTTT | CASSPDSDKLFF
few | TRBJ2-7 | TRBV30 | - | TGTGCCTGGAGTCCCCAGGCCATGAGCGAGCAGTACTTC | CAWSPQAMSEQYF
few | TRBJ2-5 | TRBV5-1 | - | TGCGCCAGCAGCTTGGGTAGGCTAGCAGAGACCCAGTACTTC | CASSLGRLAETQYF
- | TRBJ2-3 | TRBV20-1 | - | TGCAGATCAGGGGATACGCAGTATTTT | CRSGDTQYF
many | TRBJ2-7 | TRBV5-1 | TRBD1 | TGCGCCAGCAAAGTAGTCGGGACAGGGGGCTCCTACGAGCAGTACTTC | CASKVVGTGGSYEQYF
- | TRBJ2-1 | TRBV4-1 | TRBD2 | TGCGCCAGCAGCCAAGAAAGGCTAGCGGGAGGGCTAAGCAATGAGCAGTTCTTC | CASSQERLAGGLSNEQFF
many | TRBJ2-4 | TRBV30 | TRBD1 | TGTGCCTGGAGTGTACCGCCAGGGGGCTACATTCAGTACTTC | CAWSVPPGGYIQYF
many | TRBJ2-2 | TRBV12-3/TRBV12-4 | - | TGTGCCAGCAGTTTAAACGCCTACACCGGGGAGCTGTTTTTT | CASSLNAYTGELFF
many | TRBJ1-1 | TRBV7-2 | - | TGTGCCAGCAGCTTAAGGGGCTACGGCACTGAAGCTTTCTTT | CASSLRGYGTEAFF
- | TRBJ1-6 | TRBV7-3 | - | TGTGCCAGCAGCTCATCAGGGGTAGGATCACCCCTCCACTTT | CASSSSGVGSPLHF
many | TRBJ1-1 | TRBV9 | - | TGTGCCAGCAGCGTAGCCGGGGACACTGAAGCTTTCTTT | CASSVAGDTEAFF
few | TRBJ1-1 | TRBV5-4 | - | TGTGCCAGCAGCGAACGCCATACAAGGAACACTGAAGCTTTCTTT | CASSERHTRNTEAFF
- | TRBJ2-1 | TRBV6-1 | - | TGTGCCAGCAGGGGACAGTTGGGGGGGAATGAGCAGTTCTTC | CASRGQLGGNEQFF
once | TRBJ1-5 | TRBV2 | - | TGTGCCAGCAGGGCGGACGGTGGCCAGCCCCAGCATTTT | CASRADGGQPQHF
- | TRBJ1-3 | TRBV28 | TRBD1 | TGTGCCAGCGGGACAGCCGGAAACACCATATATTTT | CASGTAGNTIYF
many | TRBJ1-2 | TRBV6-5 | - | TGTGCCAGCAGTTACTATCGAGGGCTGGGAGGCTACACCTTC | CASSYYRGLGGYTF
few | TRBJ2-1 | TRBV7-2 | - | TGTGCCAGCAGCTCGAAAGTCCTGGATTACAATGAGCAGTTCTTC | CASSSKVLDYNEQFF
- | TRBJ2-2 | TRBV11-2 | TRBD1 | TGTGCCAGCAGCTTCTTTACAGGGGGCCGGAACACCGGGGAGCTGTTTTTT | CASSFFTGGRNTGELFF
many | TRBJ2-2 | TRBV12-3/TRBV12-4 | TRBD2 | TGTGCCAGCAGTTTCCCAGCGGGAGTGCGTGGCGGGGAGCTGTTTTTT | CASSFPAGVRGGELFF
few | TRBJ2-3 | TRBV7-3 | - | TGTGCCAGCAGCCCCGGGAAGGACACAGATACGCAGTATTTT | CASSPGKDTDTQYF
many | TRBJ1-4 | TRBV30 | - | TGTGCCTCCATCCCGGAGGGGCGGGAAAAACTGTTTTTT | CASIPEGREKLFF
- | TRBJ1-1 | TRBV9 | TRBD1 | TGTGCCAGCAGCCGAGGGCCCCAGGGGGTGAACACTGAAGCTTTCTTT | CASSRGPQGVNTEAFF
many | TRBJ1-4 | TRBV2 | TRBD1 | TGTGCCAGCAAAGAACAGGGGCCAACTAATGAAAAACTGTTTTTT | CASKEQGPTNEKLFF
many | TRBJ2-1 | TRBV7-2 | - | TGTGCCAGCAGCTTAGTCCTAGCGCGCTCCTACAATGAGCAGTTCTTC | CASSLVLARSYNEQFF